Listed here are 23 T cell receptor beta chains from one sample, sequenced in a study of blood T cells in healthy people across ages. A second PCR of 7 to 11 cycles used a sample-barcoded 5' primer and a J-beta primer mix. TCRdb re-analysed the 5' RACE reads in MiXCR, keeping a single row per CDR3 protein. This sample yields 650,000 to 1,000,000 distinct CDR3 sequences, of which under 40% are seen a single time; 10% to 15% belongs to the top ten. Source material: blood. The receptors were gathered from a man younger than 35 in good health.

With respect to this clonotype: This may be a read error: a much more frequent sequence differs by one nucleotide. The J gene is TRBJ1-1, the V gene TRBV6-5, with D possibly being TRBD1 (5 bases). The CDR3 spans 13 residues. Per the germline V gene, CDR1 is MNHEY and CDR2 is SVGAGI. CDR3 sequence (DNA): TGTGCCAGCAGTGGGACCGCGAACACTGGAGCTTTCTTT. Protein sequence: CASSGTANTGAFF.

The chain links TRBV4-1 to TRBJ1-4; 7 bases map to TRBD1. CDR1 MGHRA and CDR2 YSYEKL come from the germline V gene. The V gene end was trimmed by 4 bases and the J gene end by 8 bases; junction bases not matched to a gene: 13. The CDR3 spans 16 residues. The CDR3 nucleotides are TGCGCCAGCAGCCGAGAAACCGGGACAGAAGGAGAAAAACTGTTTTTT. Encoded protein: CASSRETGTEGEKLFF.

This chain connects TRBV2 to TRBJ1-4; no clear D. The CDR3 length is 13 residues. Germline V lookup: CDR1 SNHLY, CDR2 FYNNEI. Trimming took off 5 bases at V and 10 bases at J, with 14 bases between the two ends. Here the CDR3 reads CASSPGRVAKLFF. As DNA, the CDR3 is TGTGCCAGCAGTCCTGGTCGGGTAGCAAAACTGTTTTTT.

The chain carries TRBV4-3 and TRBJ2-4; D remains unclear. V lost 0 bases, J lost 0 bases, and 21 bases lay in between. The germline CDR1 and CDR2 sequences are LGHNA and YSLEER. The CDR3 has 20 amino acids. For the CDR3, the DNA is TGCGCCAGCAGCCAAGATACTGGCCAGTTCTTATCCCTAGCCAAAAACATTCAGTACTTC. Translated: CASSQDTGQFLSLAKNIQYF.

V and J are TRBV6-5 and TRBJ1-4; D not certain. V was shortened by 5 bases and J by 4 bases, with 11 bases between the two germline ends. Germline V CDR1 and CDR2: MNHEY, SVGAGI. The CDR3 contains 14 residues. The CDR3 DNA sequence: TGTGCCAGCAGTCGGGAACAGATTAATGAAAAACTGTTTTTT. This translates into CASSREQINEKLFF.

This clonotype was counted between two and nine times. This chain connects TRBV6-5 to TRBJ1-2; no firm D call. Germline CDR1 MNHEY, CDR2 SVGAGI. This CDR3 is built from 14 residues. Trimming removed 6 bases from V and 4 bases from J, with 15 bases in between. For the CDR3, the DNA is TGTGCCAGCAGCCCGCGCCGACAAATCTATGGCTACACCTTC. It encodes CASSPRRQIYGYTF.

This chain connects TRBV5-1 to TRBJ2-1, with D perhaps TRBD1 (6 bases). The DNA end favors TRBJ2-7, so the J call may be wrong. The CDR3 is made up of 18 amino acids. Germline V lookup: CDR1 SGHRS, CDR2 YFSETQ. CDR3 sequence reads: CASSSPRSTGEYYNEQYF. CDR3 coding DNA: TGCGCCAGCAGCTCACCGCGATCGACAGGAGAGTACTACAATGAGCAGTACTTC.

The chain links TRBV27 to TRBJ2-7; tentatively, D is TRBD2 (6 bases). The CDR3 consists of 16 residues. The germline CDR1 and CDR2 sequences are MNHEY and SMNVEV (reference sequence). V lost 4 bases and J 3 bases, leaving 19 bases between the germline ends. This CDR3 is CASSWTGAQTVYEQYF. For the CDR3, the DNA is TGTGCCAGCAGTTGGACGGGAGCCCAGACGGTCTACGAGCAGTACTTC.

The chain couples TRBV12-3 or TRBV12-4 to TRBJ2-1, with 10 positions matching TRBD2. Trimming took 6 bases from V and 4 from J; bases not matched to a gene: 6. The CDR3 is made up of 15 amino acids. The CDR3 loop reads CASRRLAGKYNEQFF. As DNA, the CDR3 is TGTGCCAGCAGACGACTAGCGGGCAAATACAATGAGCAGTTCTTC.

The sample holds a few counts of this clonotype. The genes are TRBV20-1 and TRBJ2-3; a weak D match, TRBD1 (5 bases). The germline V gene encodes CDR1 DFQATT and CDR2 SNEGSKA (reference sequence). The CDR3 is 15 residues long. Trimming pared 6 bases from V and 2 bases from J, leaving 18 bases between. CDR3: CSAVIMQGPTDTQYF. CDR3 bases: TGCAGTGCCGTAATAATGCAGGGCCCCACAGATACGCAGTATTTT.

V gene TRBV20-1 combines with J gene TRBJ1-6, with D unclear. V lost 2 bases to trimming and J lost 7 bases, with 12 bases between them. This CDR3 spans 14 amino acids. From germline, CDR1 is DFQATT and CDR2 SNEGSKA (reference sequence). Here the CDR3 reads CSARLGQTNSPLHF. CDR3 DNA sequence: TGCAGTGCTAGACTAGGGCAGACGAATTCACCCCTCCACTTT.

The V call is TRBV5-5, the J call TRBJ1-1, with D perhaps TRBD1 (6 bases). Deletions cut 4 bases from V and 5 bases from J, with 18 bases between. The CDR3 has 15 amino acids. Germline V lookup: CDR1 SGHKS, CDR2 YYEKEE (reference sequence). CDR3 in DNA: TGTGCCAGCAGCCCACGACGGGGGGCGCTTACTGAAGCTTTCTTT. It specifies CASSPRRGALTEAFF.

This chain links TRBV9 with TRBJ2-6; tentatively, D is TRBD1 or TRBD2 (5 bases each). V lost 1 base, J lost 0 bases, and 8 bases lay in between. This CDR3 contains 16 residues. Germline-derived CDR1 and CDR2 are SGDLS and YYNGEE. CDR3 sequence reads: CASSVNGASGANVLTF. In DNA, the CDR3 is TGTGCCAGCAGCGTAAACGGGGCCTCTGGGGCCAACGTCCTGACTTTC.

Here the CDR3 DNA reads TGCAGCGGTGGACTCGGGGGAGTCTACAATGAGCAGTTCTTC. This codes for CSGGLGGVYNEQFF. V and J are TRBV29-1 and TRBJ2-1, with a possible D match to TRBD2 (6 bases). Between the trimmed V and J ends, which lost 7 bases and 3 bases, there was a span of 16 bases. The CDR3 consists of 14 residues. CDR1 is SQVTM and CDR2 is ANQGSEA in the germline V gene.

The CDR3: CASSPGGTHGYTF. DNA of the CDR3: TGTGCCAGCTCACCAGGAGGGACACATGGCTACACCTTC. The V call is TRBV18, the J call TRBJ1-2; possibly TRBD1 for D (6 bases). Trimming removed 2 bases at V and 6 bases at J, with 10 bases between. This CDR3 spans 13 amino acids. The V gene's germline CDR1 is KGHSH and CDR2 LQKENI.

The gene calls are TRBV7-2 and TRBJ2-1; D is possibly TRBD1 or TRBD2 (5 bases each). The better agreement between TRBJ2-7 and the DNA end casts doubt on the J call. The CDR3 has 14 amino acids. Germline V CDR1 and CDR2: SGHTA, FQGNSA. The CDR3 DNA sequence: TGTGCCAGCAGCTTACAAGGGGAGAGCAATGAGCAGTACTTC. Translating it yields CASSLQGESNEQYF.

Note on this clonotype: This may be a read error: a much more frequent sequence differs by one nucleotide. J is TRBJ2-7 and V is TRBV6-5; no clear D gene. Germline V gives CDR1 MNHEY, CDR2 SVGAGI. Trimming pared 5 bases from V and 2 bases from J, leaving 13 bases between. CDR3 length: 14 residues. Here the CDR3 reads CASSRVDRTYEQYF. The DNA of the CDR3 is TGTGCCAGCAGTCGGGTGGACCGAACCTACGAGCAGTACTTC.

Comment on this clonotype: Given a much more abundant clone one base away, this may be a read error. The gene calls are TRBV5-1 and TRBJ2-5, with a weak D call TRBD2 (8 bases). The CDR3 spans 16 residues. Deletions cut 5 bases from V and 11 bases from J, with 28 bases between. Germline CDR1 SGHRS, CDR2 YFSETQ. Written as DNA, the CDR3 is TGCGCCAGCAGTATATTAGCGGGGAAAGGGGGCAATGAGCAGTACTTC. Protein product: CASSILAGKGGNEQYF.

Details on this clonotype: It may be a read error: a sequence one base away is much more abundant. V and J are TRBV20-1 and TRBJ2-7, with D maybe TRBD2 (6 bases). The germline V gene encodes CDR1 DFQATT and CDR2 SNEGSKA (reference sequence). This CDR3 is 15 amino acids long. CDR3 sequence (DNA): TGCAGTGCGCATACCGGGACTCGGAGCTCCTACGTGCAGTACTTC. Protein sequence: CSAHTGTRSSYVQYF.

V gene TRBV4-1 combines with J gene TRBJ1-6; D gene unclear. The CDR3 covers 18 residues. The germline CDR1 and CDR2 sequences are MGHRA and YSYEKL. V lost 0 bases and J lost 2, with 14 bases in between. This chain's CDR3 is CASSQDSPQGPYNSPLHF. CDR3 nucleotides: TGCGCCAGCAGCCAAGATAGTCCTCAAGGCCCCTATAATTCACCCCTCCACTTT.

The table lists this clonotype with many counts. The rearrangement links TRBV6-6 to TRBJ2-7; D not certain. Germline V gene data show CDR1 as MNHNY and CDR2 as SVGAGI (reference sequence). The CDR3 totals 14 residues. Trimming shortened V by 6 bases and J by 1 base, and 13 bases separated the two germline ends. The CDR3 is CASRAVTHSYEQYF. The CDR3 DNA reads TGTGCCAGCAGGGCAGTGACGCATTCCTACGAGCAGTACTTC.

This clonotype was detected many times. This rearrangement joins TRBV4-2 to TRBJ2-1, with 10 positions matching TRBD1. Germline V lookup: CDR1 LGHNA, CDR2 YNFKEQ. Germline trimming cut 4 bases from V and 2 bases from J; bases unmatched to any gene: 8. This CDR3 has 17 amino acids. The CDR3 protein is CASSPTVTGGPYNEQFF. The CDR3 DNA sequence: TGTGCCAGCAGCCCAACTGTGACAGGGGGCCCCTACAATGAGCAGTTCTTC.

This sequence joins TRBV14 and TRBJ1-2, with D possibly matching TRBD1 (5 bases). CDR1 is SGHDN and CDR2 is FVKESK in the germline V gene. The CDR3 has 17 residues. V lost 5 bases and J lost 6, with 25 bases in between. CDR3 DNA: TGTGCCAGCAGCGACCGGGACGGGGTACCGTCTATTGATGGCTACACCTTC. Amino acids: CASSDRDGVPSIDGYTF.